This TCR beta chain stems from a study of neurological immune-mediated disorders. Whole-study results and caveats: There were no CDR3 amino acid sequences shared by expanded clones across subjects, a result suggesting private repertoires in all groups.

The cDNA was generated through 5'RACE incorporating 10-nucleotide random UMIs. MiXCR, run by TCRdb on the 5' RACE reads, gives a single entry per CDR3 protein. The sample has around 60,000 distinct CDR3 sequences; around 3.4% are singletons. The sample holds many counts of this clonotype. The antigen is undetermined. Trimming cost V 6 bases and J 3 bases, with 9 bases left between them. The CDR3 is 12 residues long. Germline CDR1 MDHEN, CDR2 SYDVKM. The sample consisted of PBMCs. The chain carries TRBV28 and TRBJ2-7, with D tentatively TRBD1 (6 bases). This receptor was identified in a woman aged 60 to 75 with multiple sclerosis. In DNA form, the CDR3 reads TGTGCCAGCAGGGACAGAGTCTACGAGCAGTACTTC. It is translated as CASRDRVYEQYF.